These 8 T cell receptor beta chains share one sample of origin, sequenced in a study of PD-1 blockade in mismatch repair-deficient tumors. Sequencing used immunoSEQ multiplex PCR; TCRdb keeps in-frame clones, though not all of them. The data hold approximately 25,000 clones, with about 83% observed a single time. The sample consisted of peripheral blood, taken 12 weeks after starting pembrolizumab. These receptors originate from an adult with mismatch repair-deficient cancer.

The chain is built from TRBV6-5 and TRBJ2-7; possibly TRBD1 or TRBD2 for D (5 bases each). Germline V gene lookup returns CDR1 MNHEY and CDR2 SVGAGI. The CDR3 has 13 residues. Trimming took 6 bases from V and 1 from J, leaving 10 bases between them. Written as DNA, the CDR3 is TGTGCCAGCAGCAAGGGACCATCCTACGAGCAGTACTTC. Translation: CASSKGPSYEQYF.

The chain uses TRBV5-6 and TRBJ2-7, with 9 nucleotides matching TRBD1. J lost 4 bases, V lost 7 bases, and 9 bases had no gene match. This CDR3 is 14 amino acids long. Germline V gives CDR1 SGHDT, CDR2 YYEEEE. CDR3 bases: TGTGCCAGCTGCGCCGGGACAGGGTTGTACGAGCAGTACTTC. It is translated as CASCAGTGLYEQYF.

This sequence joins TRBV19 and TRBJ1-1; 12 bases are a match to TRBD1. This CDR3 contains 15 residues. The V gene's germline CDR1 is LNHDA and CDR2 SQIVND (reference sequence). Germline trimming cut 8 bases from V and 10 bases from J; bases unmatched to any gene: 14. This CDR3 reads CASAHSTRDRGRAFF. For the CDR3, the DNA is TGTGCCAGTGCCCACTCCACTCGGGACAGGGGGCGAGCTTTCTTT.

The chain has TRBV11-2 and TRBJ2-5, with TRBD1 as a possible D gene (5 bases). CDR1 is SGHAT, CDR2 FQNNGV, per germline. The germline V and J ends were trimmed by 1 base and 1 base, with 13 bases remaining between them. The CDR3 spans 16 residues. CDR3 protein: CASSLAPRAGQETQYF. CDR3 nucleotides: TGTGCCAGCAGCTTAGCCCCCAGGGCCGGCCAAGAGACCCAGTACTTC.

The table lists this clone with a few counts. DNA for the CDR3: TGTGCCAGCAGCGTAGGGTTAGCCCGCTCCTACGAGCAGTACTTC. Its protein is CASSVGLARSYEQYF. The chain carries TRBV9 and TRBJ2-7; D remains ambiguous. The CDR3 length is 15 residues. Between the trimmed V and J ends, which lost 0 bases and 0 bases, there was a span of 10 bases. Germline V gene data show CDR1 as SGDLS and CDR2 as YYNGEE.

This clone has just one count. The rearrangement uses TRBV4-1 and TRBJ2-2; D ambiguous. The length of the CDR3 is 14 residues. Trimming took 1 base from V and 6 from J, leaving 9 bases between them. CDR1 MGHRA and CDR2 YSYEKL come from the germline V gene. CDR3 DNA: TGCGCCAGCAGCCAAGTCGTGGATTCCGGGGAGCTGTTTTTT. Protein sequence: CASSQVVDSGELFF.

The rearrangement uses TRBV4-1 and TRBJ1-2, with no clear D. This CDR3 comprises 13 residues. Trimming pared 1 base from V and 2 bases from J, leaving 5 bases between. Germline CDR1 reads MGHRA; CDR2 reads YSYEKL. In DNA, the CDR3 is TGCGCCAGCAGCCAAGGACCAAACTATGGCTACACCTTC. This gives the protein CASSQGPNYGYTF.

This clone was recorded a few times. The genes are TRBV6-7 and TRBJ2-7, with unresolved D. TRBV6-7 is designated an ORF whose function remains uncertain. Trimming removed 5 bases from V and 4 bases from J, with 15 bases in between. The length of the CDR3 is 14 residues. This chain's CDR3 is CASSEDGSVYEQYF. The DNA for the CDR3 is TGTGCCAGCAGTGAAGACGGATCCGTTTACGAGCAGTACTTC.